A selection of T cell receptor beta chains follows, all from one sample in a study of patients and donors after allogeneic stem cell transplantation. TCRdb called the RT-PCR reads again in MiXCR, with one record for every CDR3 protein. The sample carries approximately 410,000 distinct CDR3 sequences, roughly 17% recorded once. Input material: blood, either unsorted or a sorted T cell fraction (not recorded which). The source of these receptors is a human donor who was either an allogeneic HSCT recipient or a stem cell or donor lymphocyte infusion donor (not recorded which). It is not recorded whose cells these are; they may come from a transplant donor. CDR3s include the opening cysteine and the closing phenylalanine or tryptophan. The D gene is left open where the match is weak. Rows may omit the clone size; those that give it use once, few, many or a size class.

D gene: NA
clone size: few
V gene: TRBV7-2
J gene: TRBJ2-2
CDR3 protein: CASSSFPPPNTGELFF
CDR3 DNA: TGTGCCAGCAGCTCGTTTCCGCCCCCGAACACCGGGGAGCTGTTTTTT

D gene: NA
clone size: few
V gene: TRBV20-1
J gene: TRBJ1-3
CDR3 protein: CSASPGARGTIYF
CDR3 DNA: TGCAGTGCCTCCCCGGGGGCTCGAGGCACCATATATTTT

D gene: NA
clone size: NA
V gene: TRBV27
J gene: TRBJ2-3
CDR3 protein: CASTMGGFNTDTQYF
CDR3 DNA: TGTGCCAGCACCATGGGTGGGTTTAACACAGATACGCAGTATTTT

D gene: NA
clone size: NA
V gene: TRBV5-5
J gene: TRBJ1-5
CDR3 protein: CASSQWGVGQPQHF
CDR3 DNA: TGTGCCAGCAGCCAGTGGGGGGTCGGTCAGCCCCAGCATTTT

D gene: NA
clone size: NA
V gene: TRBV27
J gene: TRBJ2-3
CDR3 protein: CASSLWAGRSTDTQYF
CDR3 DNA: TGTGCCAGCAGTTTATGGGCGGGCCGATCTACAGATACGCAGTATTTT

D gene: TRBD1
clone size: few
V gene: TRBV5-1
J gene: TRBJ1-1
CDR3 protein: CASSSDRTGARDTETFF
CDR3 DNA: TGCGCCAGCAGCTCCGACCGGACAGGGGCGAGGGACACTGAAACTTTCTTT

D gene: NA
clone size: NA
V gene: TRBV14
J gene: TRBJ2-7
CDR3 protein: CASSPWGLTYEQYF
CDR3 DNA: TGTGCCAGCAGCCCTTGGGGGCTCACCTACGAGCAGTACTTC

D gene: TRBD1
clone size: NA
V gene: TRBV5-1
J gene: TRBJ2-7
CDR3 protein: CASSSPGQGGEQYF
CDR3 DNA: TGCGCCAGCAGCTCCCCGGGACAGGGAGGCGAGCAGTACTTC

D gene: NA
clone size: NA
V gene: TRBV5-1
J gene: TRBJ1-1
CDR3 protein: CASQPDTYTEAFF
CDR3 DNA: TGCGCCAGCCAACCGGACACCTACACTGAAGCTTTCTTT

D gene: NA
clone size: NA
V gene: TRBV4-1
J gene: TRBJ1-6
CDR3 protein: CASRRDNSPLHF
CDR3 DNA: TGCGCCAGCAGAAGAGATAATTCACCCCTCCACTTT

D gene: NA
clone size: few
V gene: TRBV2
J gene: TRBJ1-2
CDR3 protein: CASSLTSLPSYGYTF
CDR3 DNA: TGTGCCAGCAGCCTCACCTCGCTCCCGTCCTATGGCTACACCTTC

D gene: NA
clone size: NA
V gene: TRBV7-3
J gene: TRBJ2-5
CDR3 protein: CASRQDGRPQETQYF
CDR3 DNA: TGTGCCAGCAGACAAGACGGAAGACCGCAAGAGACCCAGTACTTC

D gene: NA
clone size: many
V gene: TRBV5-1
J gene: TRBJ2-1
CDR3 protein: CASSLDGGRSSYNEQFF
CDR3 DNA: TGCGCCAGCAGCTTGGATGGGGGGCGAAGCTCCTACAATGAGCAGTTCTTC

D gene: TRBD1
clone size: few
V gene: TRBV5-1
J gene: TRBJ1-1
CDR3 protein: CASSLSWSGGARRTEAFF
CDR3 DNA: TGCGCCAGCAGCTTGTCCTGGTCAGGGGGCGCACGGAGGACTGAAGCTTTCTTT